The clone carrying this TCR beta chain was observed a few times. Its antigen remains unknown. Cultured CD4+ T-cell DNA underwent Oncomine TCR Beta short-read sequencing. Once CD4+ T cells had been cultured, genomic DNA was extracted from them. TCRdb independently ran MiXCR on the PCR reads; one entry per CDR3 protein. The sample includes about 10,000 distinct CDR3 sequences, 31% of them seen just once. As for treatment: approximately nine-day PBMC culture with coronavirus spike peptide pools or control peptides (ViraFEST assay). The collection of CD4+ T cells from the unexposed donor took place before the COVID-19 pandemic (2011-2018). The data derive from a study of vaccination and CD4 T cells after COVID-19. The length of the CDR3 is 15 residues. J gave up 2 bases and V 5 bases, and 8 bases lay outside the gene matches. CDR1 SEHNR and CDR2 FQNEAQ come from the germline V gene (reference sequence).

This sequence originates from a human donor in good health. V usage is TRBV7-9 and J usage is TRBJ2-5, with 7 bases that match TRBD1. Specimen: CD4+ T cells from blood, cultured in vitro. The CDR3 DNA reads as TGTGCCAGCAGCCCCCTACAGGGGCCACAAGAGACCCAGTACTTC. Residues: CASSPLQGPQETQYF. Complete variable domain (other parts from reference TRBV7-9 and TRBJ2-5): DTGVSQNPRHKITKRGQNVTFRCDPISEHNRLYWYRQTLGQGPEFLTYFQNEAQLEKSRLLSDRFSAERPKGSFSTLEIQRTEQGDSAMYLCASSPLQGPQETQYFGPGTRLLVL.